This T cell receptor beta chain was sequenced for a study of blood T cell repertoires in COVID-19. Study as a whole: COVID-19 samples from acute and convalescent phases originated in the United States, Italy and Spain. Nucleic acid was either cDNA or gDNA, and it came from T cells, B-cell-depleted T cells, or PBMCs.

Germline-derived CDR1 and CDR2 are SEHNR and FQNEAQ (reference sequence). The V gene lost 5 bases and the J gene lost 5 bases, with 10 bases spanning the gap. The length of the CDR3 is 13 residues. Only in-frame clones appear in the TCRdb table, and some are missing; sequencing was by immunoSEQ multiplex PCR. The sample gives more than 200,000 clones, 65% to 90% of which show up once; 3.5% to 5% is in the top ten. The chain links TRBV7-9 to TRBJ1-5; D is unresolved. This receptor was identified in a man aged 50 to 60 with acute or convalescent COVID-19. Sequencing was carried out using peripheral blood. The CDR3 DNA is TGTGCCAGCAGCCCCGACACCTATCAGCCCCAGCATTTT. Protein sequence: CASSPDTYQPQHF.